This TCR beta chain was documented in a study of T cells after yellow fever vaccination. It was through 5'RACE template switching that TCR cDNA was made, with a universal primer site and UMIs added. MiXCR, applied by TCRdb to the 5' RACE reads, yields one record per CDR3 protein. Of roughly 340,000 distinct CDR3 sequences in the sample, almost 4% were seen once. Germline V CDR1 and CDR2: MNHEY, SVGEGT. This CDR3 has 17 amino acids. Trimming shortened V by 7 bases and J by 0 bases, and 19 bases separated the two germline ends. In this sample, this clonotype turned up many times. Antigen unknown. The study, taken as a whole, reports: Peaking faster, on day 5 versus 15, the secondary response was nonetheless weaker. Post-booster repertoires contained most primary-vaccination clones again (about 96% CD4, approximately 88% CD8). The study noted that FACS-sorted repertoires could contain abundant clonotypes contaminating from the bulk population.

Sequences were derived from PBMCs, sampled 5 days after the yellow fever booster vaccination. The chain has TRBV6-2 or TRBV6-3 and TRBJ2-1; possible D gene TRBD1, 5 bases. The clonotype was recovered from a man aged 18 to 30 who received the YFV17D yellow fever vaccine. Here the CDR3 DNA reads TGTGCCAGCACCATCCGGGCAGGGATGAGCTCCTACAATGAGCAGTTCTTC. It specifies CASTIRAGMSSYNEQFF.